This T cell receptor beta chain was sequenced in a study of blood T cell repertoires in COVID-19. Study as a whole: Sites in the United States, Italy and Spain provided acute and convalescent COVID-19 samples. T cells, B-cell-depleted T cells, or PBMCs supplied cDNA or gDNA.

Under the authors' procedure: Estimates of nucleated cell counts were drawn from the amplification of reference gene primers. Only in-frame clones appear in the TCRdb table, and some are missing; sequencing was by immunoSEQ multiplex PCR. V and J calls and clone size follow that table, whereas D and trimming were derived from the DNA. The table lists about 120,000 clones, roughly 85% of them singletons. The CDR3 covers 15 residues. V lost 4 bases to trimming and J lost 4 bases; unmatched junction nucleotides: 7. Germline V gene lookup returns CDR1 KGHSH and CDR2 LQKENI. The sequenced sample was peripheral blood. The chain has TRBV18 and TRBJ1-3, with 7 bases fitting TRBD1. The sequence derives from a woman older than 75 with active or convalescent COVID-19. Written as DNA, the CDR3 is TGTGCCAGCTCACGAGGGGGCGCGGAAGGAAACACCATATATTTT. Protein sequence: CASSRGGAEGNTIYF.